This T cell receptor beta chain emerged from a study of shared clonotypes between healthy human individuals (TCRdb year 2020). About the investigation overall: A few men and a couple of women, aged 18 to 49 years, made up the cohort. Blood TCR repertoires of roughly 5 healthy adults were deeply sequenced to estimate repertoire size and the extent of clonotype sharing between individuals. Each donor's leukapheresis produced roughly between roughly 0.9 and 9 billion PBMCs. For each donor, CD4 naive and CD4 memory were each given three plates, CD8 naive was given two plates, and CD8 memory was given one plate. To increase sequencing depth and limit assay-specific biases, TCR repertoire library preparation and sequencing were carried out by different laboratories using diverse techniques. The full study reports these points: Sampling was restricted to blood, and TCR repertoires in tissue are likely to differ from TCR repertoires in blood. Larger estimated clonotype richness was generally found for naive subsets than for memory subsets. Rarefaction of sorted-subset datasets indicated incomplete sequencing despite the large sequencing depth. Based on pairwise subsampling, the degree of clonotype sharing among donors was expected to be affected by sequencing depth. Compared with non-shared clonotypes, clonotypes shared by all four sorted-subset donors had higher generation probabilities. Because the study included only a small number of donors, the genetic and exposure-history diversity represented was limited. Across a few donors, 5% to 6% of naive CD4, roughly 3.8% of naive CD8, 2.3% of memory CD4, and roughly 0.41% of memory CD8 clonotypes were shared.

The donors were healthy, HIV-negative adults who had no recently reported acute infections or vaccinations. All donors were Caucasian adults living in Nashville, Tennessee, USA. CD4+ T cells were enriched by magnetic negative selection; naive cells were then positively selected on CD45RA, and the negative fraction formed the memory subset. After blood collection by leukapheresis, PBMCs were isolated using Ficoll-Histopaque density gradient centrifugation and then cryopreserved in the vapor phase of liquid nitrogen. Analytical flow cytometry was used to check the purity and quantity of each magnetically sorted T cell population. Genomic DNA was isolated from each sorted fraction and quantified by UV absorbance on a Nanodrop 2000c. Using the deep immunoSEQ assay, multiplex PCR amplified TCR CDR3 regions from genomic DNA. For each cell subset, the extracted genomic DNA was distributed evenly across all wells of several immunoSEQ 96-well plates, and each plate served as one replicate. For sorted subsets, roughly 190 ng of genomic DNA, equivalent to some 33,000 T cell genomes, went into each replicate PCR. Purified libraries were quantified with a Qubit 3.0 fluorometer, sized on a Bioanalyzer 2100, and re-quantified with the KAPA Library Quantification kit. Every immunoSEQ 96-well plate was sequenced on a separate single-read 150-cycle Illumina NextSeq 550 flow cell. On the authors' methods: Because the immunoSEQ output included only junctional sequences and no quality scores, the filtering could not be the same as the filtering used for full-length reads. Sequences were annotated with PyIR, a Python wrapper for IgBLAST v1.9, and V/J genes and CDR3 were assigned using IMGT germline references. Any read was removed if the V/J assignment was weak (E-value above 1e-6), the CDR3 was missing, or the read contained stop codons, out-of-frame junctions, or ambiguous translated residues. V3J clonotypes were defined by identical inferred V gene, J gene, and CDR3 amino acid sequence. The percentage overlap between two repertoires was calculated by dividing the number of shared unique clonotypes by the size of the smaller repertoire. Three approaches were used to assess repertoire richness: RTK rarefaction, the Chao1 estimator, and Recon v2.1 estimates of unobserved clonotypes. Generation probabilities for all TCRbeta clonotypes obtained by the gDNA method from a handful of donors were computed using OLGA. TCRdb retrieved this table from immuneACCESS and kept in-frame rearrangements only. Not all clones are present; in checked studies, unresolved V genes account for under half, and no reason is known for the remainder. The DNA was the basis for D and trimming; V, J and clone size are from that table. The sample contains about 1 million clones, around 75% of them found a single time. Nearly 1.5% of the sample is in the top ten clones.

As regards this clone: This clone's antigen is unknown. The record has no base qualities; no much larger clone is one base away.

This clonotype originated in a young man in good health. Sequences were obtained from memory CD4+ T cells sorted from blood. Taken with the paper, the label for cell subset or site translates to: CD45RA-negative fraction.

The nucleotide sequence reads TGTGCCAGCAGTGAGACAGGAGGGGACACTGAAGCTTTCTTT. The encoded protein is CASSETGGDTEAFF. The V and J genes are TRBV6-6 and TRBJ1-1; TRBD1 is possibly the D segment (6 matching bases). Trimming removed 5 bases from V and 3 bases from J, leaving 13 bases between the germline ends. Reading the germline V gene (reference sequence) gives CDR1 MNHNY and CDR2 SVGAGI. The CDR3, cysteine through phenylalanine, is 14 amino acids long. The CDR3 DNA has 42 bases and is translated from base 1.